This T cell receptor (beta chain) was documented in a study of Graves' ophthalmopathy and Graves' hyperthyroidism. Study in general: No treatment had been given when peripheral blood was collected at initial diagnosis. General observations from the study: Most expanded clonotypes from thyroid (those above 0.001 frequency) were also found in blood.

This clonotype came up many times. What it binds is unknown. Enrollment excluded any patients with other autoimmune diseases, uncontrolled infections, pregnancy or lactation. CDR1 and CDR2 (germline): LNHDA, SQIVND (reference sequence). V was trimmed by 3 bases and J by 6 bases, leaving 14 bases between them. The CDR3 sequence is 15 residues long. RNA transcripts were the template, and TCR beta CDR3 regions were amplified from them. Following a first-round RT-PCR that used HTBI primers, a second-round multiplex PCR was carried out. TCRdb passed the multiplex PCR reads through MiXCR, listing each CDR3 protein once. The table lists 300,000 to 400,000 distinct CDR3 sequences, about 18% of them singletons, with 2.4% in the top ten.

This clonotype was sampled from an adult woman with stable Graves' hyperthyroidism. The V gene is TRBV19, the J gene TRBJ2-2; D is unclear. Sequenced material: peripheral blood. CDR3 nucleotide sequence: TGTGCCAGTAGTATCGACCCCCTAGGTCCCGGGGAGCTGTTTTTT. This gives the protein CASSIDPLGPGELFF. The whole variable domain, filled in from reference TRBV19 and TRBJ2-2, reads DGGITQSPKYLFRKEGQNVTLSCEQNLNHDAMYWYRQDPGQGLRLIYYSQIVNDFQKGDIAEGYSVSREKKESFPLTVTSAQKNPTAFYLCASSIDPLGPGELFFGEGSRLTVL.